This TCR beta chain originates from a study of CD8+ T cells in alopecia areata. Regarding the study as a whole: In lesional scalp, particularly from alopecia totalis/universalis, clonality was higher than in normal scalp. Shared TCR sequences were less clear between patients than in mice, possibly partly from HLA diversity.

Reverse transcribed after extraction, RNA yielded cDNA as the sequencing template. Clones were read by immunoSEQ multiplex PCR, and TCRdb kept only the in-frame ones, dropping some. Here the sample spans over 150,000 clones, around 63% being singletons. Remarks on this clone: The antigen remains undetermined.

The V gene's germline CDR1 is GTSNPN and CDR2 SVGIG (reference sequence). The CDR3 loop spans 12 amino acids. V lost 0 bases, J lost 1 base, and 2 bases lay in between. The TCR was taken from a human donor with alopecia areata. The sequenced sample was CD4+ T cells sorted from blood, obtained at week 0. The chain uses TRBV30 and TRBJ2-3; D not certain. CDR3 DNA: TGTGCCTGGAGTGTAGGCACAGATACGCAGTATTTT. This gives the protein CAWSVGTDTQYF.